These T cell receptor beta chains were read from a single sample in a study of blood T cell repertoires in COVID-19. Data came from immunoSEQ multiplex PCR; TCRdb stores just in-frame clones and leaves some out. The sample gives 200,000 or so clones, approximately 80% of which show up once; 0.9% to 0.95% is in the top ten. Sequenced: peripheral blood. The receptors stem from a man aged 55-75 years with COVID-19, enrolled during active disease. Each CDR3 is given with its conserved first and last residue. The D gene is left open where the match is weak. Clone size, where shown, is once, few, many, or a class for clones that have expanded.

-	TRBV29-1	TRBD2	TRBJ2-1	CSVLRAGGPGEQFF	TGCAGCGTTCTACGAGCGGGAGGGCCAGGAGAGCAGTTCTTC
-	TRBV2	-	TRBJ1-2	CASSDGITRGYTF	TGTGCCAGCAGTGACGGGATAACTCGGGGCTACACCTTC
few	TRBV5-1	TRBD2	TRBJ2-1	CASSLRGTSYEQFF	TGCGCCAGCAGCTTGCGAGGGACTAGCTATGAGCAGTTCTTC
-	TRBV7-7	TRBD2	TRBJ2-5	CASSLGRAGVETQYF	TGTGCCAGCAGCCTTGGTCGGGCGGGAGTAGAGACCCAGTACTTC
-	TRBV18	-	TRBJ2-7	CASSPRQGGNEQYF	TGTGCCAGCTCACCTCGACAGGGCGGGAACGAGCAGTACTTC
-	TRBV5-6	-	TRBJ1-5	CASSLARDQPQHF	TGTGCCAGCAGCTTGGCGCGCGATCAGCCCCAGCATTTT
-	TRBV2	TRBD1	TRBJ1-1	CASSDPDRGNTEAFF	TGTGCCAGCAGTGACCCGGACAGGGGGAACACTGAAGCTTTCTTT
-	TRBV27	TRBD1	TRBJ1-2	CASSRGQGFYGYTF	TGTGCCAGCAGCCGGGGACAGGGTTTTTATGGCTACACCTTC
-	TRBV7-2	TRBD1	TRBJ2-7	CASSLSAGQGALEQYF	TGTGCCAGCAGCTTAAGTGCGGGACAGGGGGCTCTCGAGCAGTACTTC
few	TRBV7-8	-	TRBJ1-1	CASSPQMNTEAFF	TGTGCCAGCAGCCCGCAGATGAACACTGAAGCTTTCTTT
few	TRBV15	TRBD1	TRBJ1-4	CATSRGYAGTGDFF	TGTGCCACCAGCAGAGGGTACGCCGGGACAGGGGATTTTTTT
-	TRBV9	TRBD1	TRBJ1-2	CASSVGALARGSSYGYTF	TGTGCCAGCAGCGTAGGCGCCCTGGCCAGGGGGTCCTCCTATGGCTACACCTTC
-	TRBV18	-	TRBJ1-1	CASSPRGLASGTEAFF	TGTGCCAGCTCACCACGGGGTCTTGCGTCAGGGACTGAAGCTTTCTTT
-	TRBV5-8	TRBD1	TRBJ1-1	CASSPRDRRPTEAFF	TGTGCCAGCAGCCCCCGGGACAGGCGCCCCACTGAAGCTTTCTTT
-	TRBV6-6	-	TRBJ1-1	CASSTPTALNTEAFF	TGTGCCAGCAGTACCCCGACAGCTTTGAACACTGAAGCTTTCTTT
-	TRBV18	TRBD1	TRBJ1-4	CASLPGQGRELFF	TGTGCCAGCTTACCGGGACAGGGGAGAGAACTGTTTTTT
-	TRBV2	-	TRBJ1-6	CASSPSSPLHF	TGTGCCAGCAGCCCCAGTTCACCCCTCCACTTT
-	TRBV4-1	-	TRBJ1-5	CASSQVSPLGSNQPQHF	TGCGCCAGCAGCCAAGTATCCCCACTCGGGAGCAATCAGCCCCAGCATTTT
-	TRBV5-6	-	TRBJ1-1	CASSFRNTEAFF	TGTGCCAGCAGCTTCCGGAACACTGAAGCTTTCTTT
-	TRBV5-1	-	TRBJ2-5	CASSLVQGKETQYF	TGCGCCAGCAGCTTGGTCCAGGGTAAAGAGACCCAGTACTTC
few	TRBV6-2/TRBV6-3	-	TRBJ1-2	CASSYSNGGYTF	TGTGCCAGCAGTTACTCGAACGGTGGCTACACCTTC
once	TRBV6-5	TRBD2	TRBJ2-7	CASSSFTGGREQYF	TGTGCCAGCAGTTCCTTCACGGGAGGAAGGGAGCAGTACTTC